This TCR beta chain was found in a study of regulatory T cells in long-lasting Graves disease. Investigators prepared the TCR beta libraries by applying iRepertoire HTBI primers and Arm-PCR of CDR3 regions. TCRdb ran MiXCR on the multiplex PCR reads and lists one entry per CDR3 protein. The sample has 550,000 to 700,000 distinct CDR3 sequences; 16% are singletons. Time point given: newly diagnosed GD, antithyroid drugs for less than 3 months. PBMCs provided the RNA from which the TCR library was made. CDR3 length: 16 amino acids. Trimming cost V 10 bases and J 6 bases; bases outside gene matches: 12. Germline lookup yields CDR1 MNHEY and CDR2 SMNVEV (reference sequence). These data also featured in a second study, about T cells in Graves' hyperthyroidism and ophthalmopathy.

This receptor was obtained from a man between 18 and 35 years old with Graves disease. Sequencing was performed on peripheral blood mononuclear cells (PBMCs), taken at new diagnosis, from a patient treated with antithyroid drugs. The J gene is TRBJ2-1, the V gene TRBV27, with 13 bases aligning to TRBD2. DNA of the CDR3: TGTGCCACCGCGACTAGCGGGAGGAATCCCCCCAATGAGCAGTTCTTC. Protein sequence: CATATSGRNPPNEQFF.